One sample yielded the 27 T cell receptor beta chains listed below, sequenced in a study of cytomegalovirus exposure and HLA in healthy donors. Primers: 60 Vbeta forward and 13 Jbeta reverse. Here immunoSEQ multiplex PCR was the method, and the copy in TCRdb shows in-frame clones only, minus some. In the table there are fewer than 200,000 clones, around 85% of which are singletons. The sample comprised PBMCs. These receptor sequences come from a male donor in good health and CMV-seronegative.

The chain carries TRBV6-5 and TRBJ2-5; weak D call: TRBD2 (5 bases). V lost 6 bases to trimming and J lost 5 bases, with 16 bases between them. Germline V lookup: CDR1 MNHEY, CDR2 SVGAGI. The CDR3 sequence is 14 residues long. The CDR3 region is CASSSSGMRETQYF. The CDR3 DNA reads TGTGCCAGCAGCTCCTCCGGGATGAGGGAGACCCAGTACTTC.

The chain uses TRBV7-2 and TRBJ2-5; no reliable D call. The V and J ends lost 5 bases and 2 bases respectively, with 3 bases between them. From germline, CDR1 is SGHTA and CDR2 FQGNSA. This CDR3 has 11 amino acids. The CDR3: CASSLQETQYF. In DNA, the CDR3 is TGTGCCAGCAGCCTACAAGAGACCCAGTACTTC.

In nucleotides, the CDR3 is TGCGCCAGCAGCCGACAGGCAACTAATGAAAAACTGTTTTTT. Translation: CASSRQATNEKLFF. J is TRBJ1-4 and V is TRBV4-3, with D tentatively TRBD1 (6 bases). Trimming pared 4 bases from V and 0 bases from J, leaving 6 bases between. The CDR3 runs 14 residues. Germline-derived CDR1 and CDR2 are LGHNA and YSLEER.

This clone has just a few counts. The rearrangement links TRBV4-2 to TRBJ1-6; D gene unclear. CDR3 size: 17 residues. The V and J ends lost 1 base and 7 bases respectively, with 17 bases between them. The germline CDR1 and CDR2 sequences are LGHNA and YNFKEQ. In DNA form, the CDR3 reads TGTGCCAGCAGCCAAGGGGCAGGTGAGCCCCCGAATTCACCCCTCCACTTT. Translating gives CASSQGAGEPPNSPLHF.

The chain couples TRBV5-1 to TRBJ2-2; TRBD1 might be the D (5 bases). The CDR3 consists of 16 residues. Germline CDR1 SGHRS, CDR2 YFSETQ. V lost 0 bases and J 4 bases, leaving 13 bases between the germline ends. The CDR3: CASSLEAGPATGELFF. CDR3 DNA sequence: TGCGCCAGCAGCTTGGAGGCAGGGCCGGCCACCGGGGAGCTGTTTTTT.

The chain employs TRBV6-1 and TRBJ1-1; 9 bases are a match to TRBD1. The CDR3 has 14 residues. CDR1 MNHNS and CDR2 SASEGT come from the germline V gene. The V and J ends lost 6 bases and 7 bases, in that order; junction bases with no gene match: 9. The CDR3 region is CASSRDRDRDEAFF. As DNA, the CDR3 is TGTGCCAGCAGCCGGGACAGGGACCGGGATGAAGCTTTCTTT.

The chain links TRBV7-9 to TRBJ2-4; 9 bases line up with TRBD1. The trim removed 5 bases at V and 1 base at J, leaving 6 bases unmatched. The CDR3 is 16 amino acids. Germline V gene sequence: CDR1 SEHNR, CDR2 FQNEAQ (reference sequence). CDR3 sequence: CASSRGQGLAKNIQYF. CDR3 nucleotide sequence: TGTGCCAGCAGCCGGGGACAGGGATTGGCCAAAAACATTCAGTACTTC.

Only a few counts were recorded for this clone. Mismatch with germline at one junction end may stem from a read error. The V call is TRBV7-9, the J call TRBJ1-6; maybe TRBD1 (6 bases). Per the germline V gene, CDR1 is SEHNR and CDR2 is FQNEAQ (reference sequence). The CDR3 is 16 amino acids. CDR3 nucleotides: TGTTCCAGCAGCGATGACACCAGGGGCAGATCCTCACCCCTCCACTTT. It specifies CSSSDDTRGRSSPLHF.

The chain joins TRBV7-2 to TRBJ1-4, with 8 bases fitting TRBD1. V dropped 5 bases and J dropped 5; count of bases not matched to a gene: 7. CDR3 length equals 15 residues. Germline assignment: CDR1 SGHTA and CDR2 FQGNSA. Here the CDR3 reads CASSRLRQGNEKLFF. The CDR3 nucleotides are TGTGCCAGCAGCCGACTGAGACAGGGGAATGAAAAACTGTTTTTT.

The rearrangement links TRBV6-1 to TRBJ2-2; 7 bases match TRBD1. Germline CDR1 and CDR2: MNHNS and SASEGT. The CDR3 is 13 residues long. J gave up 6 bases and V 5 bases, and 3 bases lay outside the gene matches. The chain's CDR3 is CASSLTGPGELFF. As DNA, the CDR3 is TGTGCCAGCAGTTTGACAGGGCCCGGGGAGCTGTTTTTT.

This clone has only one observation. The V and J genes are TRBV11-2 and TRBJ2-3; D unclear. Germline V lookup: CDR1 SGHAT, CDR2 FQNNGV. The V and J ends lost 3 bases and 6 bases respectively, with 13 bases between them. The CDR3 has 14 residues. The CDR3 protein is CASSFSPDSDTQYF. CDR3 in DNA: TGTGCCAGCAGCTTTAGCCCCGATTCGGATACGCAGTATTTT.

The chain carries TRBV5-4 and TRBJ2-6, with 9 bases matching TRBD1. V shed 4 bases and J 0 bases; nucleotides not matched to a gene: 8. CDR3 length: 18 amino acids. The germline V gene has CDR1 SGHNT and CDR2 YYREEE (reference sequence). The CDR3, as DNA: TGTGCCAGCAGCCCAGGACAGGGGATCAGCTCTGGGGCCAACGTCCTGACTTTC. Translation gives CASSPGQGISSGANVLTF.

The rearrangement uses TRBV28 and TRBJ1-1, with D uncertain. CDR1 and CDR2 (germline): MDHEN, SYDVKM. Trimming removed 5 bases from V and 5 bases from J, with 15 bases in between. This CDR3 contains 14 residues. In nucleotides, the CDR3 is TGTGCCAGCAGTCCCGGGGTGGGAGGGACTGAAGCTTTCTTT. Encoded protein: CASSPGVGGTEAFF.

The rearrangement joins TRBV4-1 to TRBJ2-5; the match to TRBD2 covers 8 bases. Germline loops: CDR1 MGHRA, CDR2 YSYEKL. This CDR3 has 17 residues. V lost 0 bases to trimming and J lost 5 bases; unmatched junction nucleotides: 11. CDR3 protein: CASSQDRRRGGRETQYF. The DNA for the CDR3 is TGCGCCAGCAGCCAAGATCGTAGACGGGGGGGCCGTGAGACCCAGTACTTC.

The J gene is TRBJ2-1, the V gene TRBV2; 7 bases fit TRBD1. Per the germline V gene, CDR1 is SNHLY and CDR2 is FYNNEI. The CDR3 totals 17 residues. The V gene end was trimmed by 6 bases and the J gene end by 4 bases; junction bases not matched to a gene: 15. The DNA for the CDR3 is TGTGCCAGCAGCGATAATGACCGGGACAGCCGATACAATGAGCAGTTCTTC. Translating gives CASSDNDRDSRYNEQFF.

V and J are TRBV5-6 and TRBJ2-7; 7 bases agree with TRBD2. After removal of 2 bases from V and 2 bases from J, the junction contained 4 bases not matched to a gene. Per germline, CDR1 SGHDT and CDR2 YYEEEE. The CDR3 has 14 residues. The CDR3 DNA reads TGTGCCAGCAGCTTTTTCAGCGGGGCCTACGAGCAGTACTTC. This sequence encodes CASSFFSGAYEQYF.

Written as DNA, the CDR3 is TGTGCCAGCAGTTTAGCCGTTATCGGGACTGAAGCTTTCTTT. Its translation: CASSLAVIGTEAFF. The chain links TRBV27 to TRBJ1-1; D unresolved. V was cut by 2 bases and J by 5 bases, with 12 bases left in between. This CDR3 contains 14 residues. The germline V gene has CDR1 MNHEY and CDR2 SMNVEV (reference sequence).

In DNA form, the CDR3 reads TGTGCCAGCTCATGGGGACAGACCTACGAGCAGTACTTC. Its translation is CASSWGQTYEQYF. V and J are TRBV18 and TRBJ2-7; 7 nucleotides align to TRBD1. This CDR3 region has 13 residues. The V gene end was trimmed by 5 bases and the J gene end by 2 bases; junction bases not matched to a gene: 3. CDR1 is KGHSH and CDR2 is LQKENI in the germline V gene.

The CDR3 loop reads CASSIEGLAYNEQFF. CDR3 bases: TGTGCCAGTAGTATAGAGGGACTAGCGTACAATGAGCAGTTCTTC. J is TRBJ2-1 and V is TRBV19, with 10 bases fitting TRBD2. Germline assignment: CDR1 LNHDA and CDR2 SQIVND (reference sequence). Trimming took 0 bases from V and 4 from J; bases not matched to a gene: 0. The CDR3 length is 15 residues.

The chain recombines TRBV12-5 with TRBJ2-3; 7 bases fit TRBD1. The CDR3 loop spans 15 amino acids. Germline CDR1 LGHNT, CDR2 FRNRAP. Trimming cost V 0 bases and J 4 bases; bases outside gene matches: 4. For the CDR3, the DNA is TGTGCTAGTGGTTTGGTCCCGGACAGGCCAGATACGCAGTATTTT. This gives the protein CASGLVPDRPDTQYF.

This clone has a handful of counts. In DNA, the CDR3 is TGTGCCAGCAGCTTAGTTGGGGCGAGGAACACTGAAGCTTTCTTT. Translating it yields CASSLVGARNTEAFF. The chain is built from TRBV5-4 and TRBJ1-1; tentative D call: TRBD1 (5 bases). Looked up from germline, CDR1 is SGHNT and CDR2 is YYREEE (reference sequence). Trimming cost V 2 bases and J 1 base, with 12 bases left between them. The CDR3 totals 15 residues.

The CDR3 loop reads CASHRTGGFVGNYGYTF. DNA of the CDR3: TGTGCCAGCCATCGGACAGGGGGCTTCGTTGGTAACTATGGCTACACCTTC. V usage is TRBV27 and J usage is TRBJ1-2; TRBD1 matches 11 bases. The CDR3 has 17 residues. The J segment lost 1 base and the V segment lost 8 bases, leaving 12 bases of the junction unmatched. Germline V gene data show CDR1 as MNHEY and CDR2 as SMNVEV (reference sequence).

The chain combines TRBV5-1 with TRBJ2-5, with 7 bases that match TRBD1. The CDR3 has 15 amino acids. The germline V gene has CDR1 SGHRS and CDR2 YFSETQ. Unmatched junction bases numbered 8, after V lost 5 bases and J lost 1 base. CDR3 sequence: CASRPTGLSQETQYF. The CDR3 DNA is TGCGCCAGCAGGCCGACAGGGTTATCCCAAGAGACCCAGTACTTC. Complete variable domain (other parts from reference TRBV5-1 and TRBJ2-5): KAGVTQTPRYLIKTRGQQVTLSCSPISGHRSVSWYQQTPGQGLQFLFEYFSETQRNKGNFPGRFSGRQFSNSRSEMNVSTLELGDSALYLCASRPTGLSQETQYFGPGTRLLVL.

V and J are TRBV18 and TRBJ1-1; D may be TRBD1 (5 bases). The germline gives CDR1 KGHSH, CDR2 LQKENI. Trimming pared 4 bases from V and 1 base from J, leaving 13 bases between. The CDR3 is 15 amino acids. The CDR3: CASSRAGQQNTEAFF. Here the CDR3 DNA reads TGTGCCAGCTCACGGGCGGGGCAGCAGAACACTGAAGCTTTCTTT.

This clone was observed a handful of times. The CDR3 region has the DNA TGTGCCTGGAGTGTACCGGGGGGTGGACTGATCTACACCTTC. Protein: CAWSVPGGGLIYTF. The gene calls are TRBV30 and TRBJ1-2; D may be TRBD1 (5 bases). CDR1 is GTSNPN and CDR2 is SVGIG in the germline V gene (reference sequence). This CDR3 has 14 amino acids. Trimming left V 0 bases short and J 10 bases short, with 18 bases between.

This clone showed up just a few times. This chain links TRBV29-1 with TRBJ1-3; the D is unclear. V lost 4 bases and J lost 0, with 10 bases in between. This CDR3 region has 14 residues. Per the germline V gene, CDR1 is SQVTM and CDR2 is ANQGSEA. CDR3 in DNA: TGCAGCGTTGCTACGTTTAGCTCTGGAAACACCATATATTTT. It specifies CSVATFSSGNTIYF.

The J gene is TRBJ1-5, the V gene TRBV10-2; D might be TRBD1 (6 bases). The CDR3 extends over 15 amino acids. With 7 bases removed from V and 1 base from J, the gap between germline ends came to 14 bases. The germline CDR1 and CDR2 sequences are WSHSY and SAAADI. The CDR3 spells CASKQGFSSNQPQHF. The CDR3, as DNA: TGCGCCAGCAAACAGGGATTTTCGAGCAATCAGCCCCAGCATTTT.